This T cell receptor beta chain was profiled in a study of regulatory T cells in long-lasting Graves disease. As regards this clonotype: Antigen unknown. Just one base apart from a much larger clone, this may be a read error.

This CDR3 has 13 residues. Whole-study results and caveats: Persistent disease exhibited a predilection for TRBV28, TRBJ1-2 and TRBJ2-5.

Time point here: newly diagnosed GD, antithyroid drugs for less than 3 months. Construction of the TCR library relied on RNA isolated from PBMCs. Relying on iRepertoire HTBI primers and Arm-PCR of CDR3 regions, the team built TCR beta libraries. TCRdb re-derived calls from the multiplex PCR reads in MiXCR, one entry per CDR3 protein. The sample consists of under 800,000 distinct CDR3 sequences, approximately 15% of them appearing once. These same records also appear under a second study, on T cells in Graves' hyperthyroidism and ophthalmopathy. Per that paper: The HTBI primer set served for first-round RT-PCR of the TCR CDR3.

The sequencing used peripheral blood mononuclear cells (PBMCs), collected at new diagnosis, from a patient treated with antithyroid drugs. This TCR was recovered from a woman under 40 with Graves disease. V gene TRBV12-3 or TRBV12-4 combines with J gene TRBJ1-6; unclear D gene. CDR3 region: CASSQRQNSPPHF. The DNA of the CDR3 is TGTGCCAGCAGTCAAAGACAAAATTCACCCCCCCACTTT.